A single sample is the source of the 2 T cell receptor beta chains below, sequenced in a study of OX40 agonist ivuxolimab in advanced cancers. Method: immunoSEQ multiplex PCR; TCRdb's copy keeps in-frame clones and lacks some. The table lists 55,000 to 70,000 clones, around 83% of them singletons. Sequenced here: CD4+ or CD8+ T cells sorted from blood, sampled in a trial of the OX40 agonist ivuxolimab. Every receptor here comes from an adult with an advanced solid tumor such as melanoma, head and neck, liver or kidney cancer.

The chain carries TRBV6-1 and TRBJ2-3; D not resolved. The CDR3 contains 13 residues. Trimming pared 8 bases from V and 0 bases from J, leaving 9 bases between. CDR1 and CDR2 from the germline V gene are MNHNS and SASEGT. The CDR3 loop reads CASQVSSTDTQYF. DNA of the CDR3: TGTGCCAGCCAAGTATCTAGCACAGATACGCAGTATTTT.

The count of this clone is one. The CDR3 DNA reads as TGTGCCAGCCTCTCGGGCGGCCCCTACAATGAGCAGTTCTTC. This gives the protein CASLSGGPYNEQFF. The chain employs TRBV10-3 and TRBJ2-1; the D is unclear. Germline CDR1 and CDR2: ENHRY and SYGVKD. CDR3 size: 14 residues. V lost 10 bases and J lost 2, with 15 bases in between.